This TCR beta chain derives from a study of T cell repertoires in cytomegalovirus infection. Turning to the study itself: Signatures in public TCR beta sequences pointed to both CMV infection and matching HLA type.

This clonotype was recorded a few times. As yet, its antigen is unknown. TCRdb called the reads again in MiXCR, with one record for every CDR3 protein. Among about 920,000 distinct CDR3 sequences listed, approximately 31% were seen once. This receptor was identified in a human donor in good health (CMV status not recorded). Some clones in this sample may be carry-over from other donors' samples. The specimen was cultured CD8+ T cells from PBMCs, collected from culture after CMV antigen stimulation.

The CDR3: CASSSPGTPEPSSYNSPLHF. The DNA of the CDR3 is TGTGCCAGCAGCTCCCCCGGGACCCCGGAACCGAGCTCCTATAATTCACCCCTCCACTTT. This chain joins TRBV7-9 and TRBJ1-6; D might be TRBD1 (5 bases). This CDR3 comprises 20 residues. Trimming removed 4 bases at V and 0 bases at J, with 22 bases between. In germline, CDR1 is SEHNR, CDR2 FQNEAQ (reference sequence).